Listed here are 25 T cell receptor beta chains from one sample, sequenced in a study of OX40 agonist ivuxolimab in advanced cancers. Clones were sequenced by immunoSEQ multiplex PCR, and TCRdb holds only the in-frame ones, with some missing. The data hold approximately 30,000 clones, with 82% observed a single time. Specimen: CD4+ or CD8+ T cells sorted from blood, collected in a trial of the OX40 agonist ivuxolimab. These TCRs come from an adult with an advanced solid tumor such as melanoma, head and neck, liver or kidney cancer.

The rearrangement joins TRBV7-2 to TRBJ1-2, with 9 bases matching TRBD1. Germline CDR1 is SGHTA and CDR2 is FQGNSA. The CDR3 sequence is 16 residues long. V was clipped by 4 bases and J by 2 bases; unmatched bases: 8. CDR3 sequence (DNA): TGTGCCAGCAGCTCTACGGGACAGGGATCAAACTATGGCTACACCTTC. Translated: CASSSTGQGSNYGYTF.

This clone was seen a single time. The rearrangement links TRBV5-1 to TRBJ2-7; the match to TRBD2 covers 7 bases. From germline, CDR1 is SGHRS and CDR2 YFSETQ. Trimming at V came to 5 bases and at J to 6 bases, leaving 11 bases not matched to a gene. This CDR3 comprises 14 residues. The CDR3 here is CASSPGGSRGEQYF. Here the CDR3 DNA reads TGCGCCAGCAGTCCGGGGGGAAGTCGGGGCGAGCAGTACTTC.

The chain uses TRBV12-2 and TRBJ2-7; the table's TRBD1 call for D was not verified on the DNA. TRBV12-2 is a documented pseudogene. This CDR3 is built from 15 residues. CDR3 DNA: TGTGCAAGTCGCTTAGCTAATCCGGACAGTTACGAGCAGTACTTC. Translation: CASRLANPDSYEQYF.

CDR3 coding DNA: TGTGCTAGTGGTTTGGGGTGGGGGACCCAGTACTTC. Translated: CASGLGWGTQYF. The chain has TRBV12-5 and TRBJ2-5; no reliable D call. The V gene lost 1 base and the J gene lost 7 bases, with 7 bases spanning the gap. Germline V gene lookup returns CDR1 LGHNT and CDR2 FRNRAP. CDR3 size: 12 residues.

The chain employs TRBV7-9 and TRBJ1-2, with a weak D call TRBD1 (6 bases). Germline V gene data show CDR1 as SEHNR and CDR2 as FQNEAQ (reference sequence). The CDR3 covers 15 residues. The V gene lost 4 bases and the J gene lost 4 bases, with 16 bases spanning the gap. CDR3 sequence: CASSSSRTAFYGYTF. The CDR3 DNA sequence: TGTGCCAGCAGCTCTAGCCGGACAGCTTTCTATGGCTACACCTTC.

This chain links TRBV11-2 with TRBJ1-6; TRBD1 aligns across 9 bases. This CDR3 region has 12 residues. CDR1 is SGHAT and CDR2 is FQNNGV in the germline V gene. Trimming took 6 bases from V and 17 from J; bases not matched to a gene: 8. The CDR3 loop reads CASRPTGGRIHF. The CDR3 coding sequence is TGTGCCAGCAGACCGACAGGGGGTAGAATCCACTTT. The variable domain in full, with the rest retrieved from reference TRBV11-2 and TRBJ1-6, is EAGVAQSPRYKIIEKRQSVAFWCNPISGHATLYWYQQILGQGPKLLIQFQNNGVVDDSQLPKDRFSAERLKGVDSTLKIQPAKLEDSAVYLCASRPTGGRIHFGNGTRLTVT.

The chain employs TRBV11-2 and TRBJ2-1, with 8 bases identical to TRBD2. The J segment lost 9 bases and the V segment lost 2 bases, leaving 6 bases of the junction unmatched. The CDR3 loop spans 14 amino acids. CDR1 SGHAT and CDR2 FQNNGV come from the germline V gene. The CDR3 protein is CASSLTSGSGEQFF. DNA for the CDR3: TGTGCCAGCAGCTTAACCAGCGGGAGCGGTGAGCAGTTCTTC.

The chain uses TRBV18 and TRBJ1-2; the D is unclear. V was trimmed by 2 bases and J by 5 bases, leaving 12 bases between them. Germline V CDR1 and CDR2: KGHSH, LQKENI. The CDR3 runs to 14 residues. The CDR3 loop is CASSPAGEVYGYTF. CDR3 DNA: TGTGCCAGCTCACCAGCCGGGGAAGTTTATGGCTACACCTTC.

This rearrangement joins TRBV9 to TRBJ2-5; 11 bases match TRBD2. The junction had 5 bases not matched to a gene; V was cut back by 3 bases and J by 4 bases. CDR3 size: 15 residues. Germline-derived CDR1 and CDR2 are SGDLS and YYNGEE. The CDR3 loop is CASSASGGPGETQYF. DNA for the CDR3: TGTGCCAGCAGCGCTAGCGGGGGGCCAGGAGAGACCCAGTACTTC.

The count of this clone is one. CDR3 region: CASSDQGLGGTEAFF. Here the CDR3 DNA reads TGTGCCAGCAGCGACCAGGGCCTGGGAGGCACTGAAGCTTTCTTT. The chain carries TRBV9 and TRBJ1-1, with D maybe TRBD1 (5 bases). Germline lookup yields CDR1 SGDLS and CDR2 YYNGEE. The CDR3 sequence is 15 residues long. The ends were cut back, 3 bases at V and 4 bases at J, with 16 bases in the middle.

The chain joins TRBV6-5 to TRBJ1-2, with TRBD1 matching 7 bases. Looked up from germline, CDR1 is MNHEY and CDR2 is SVGAGI. The CDR3 is 13 residues long. Losses at the gene ends were 4 bases for V and 8 bases for J; bases not matched to a gene: 7. The CDR3 DNA reads as TGTGCCAGCAGTTTCGGACAGGCCGGCGGCTACACCTTC. The encoded protein is CASSFGQAGGYTF.

The V and J genes are TRBV9 and TRBJ2-3; D is possibly TRBD2 (5 bases). The germline CDR1 and CDR2 sequences are SGDLS and YYNGEE. Trimming took 0 bases from V and 3 from J, leaving 11 bases between them. The CDR3 totals 15 residues. Here the CDR3 DNA reads TGTGCCAGCAGCGTAGCGGGGTATGAAACAGATACGCAGTATTTT. It yields the protein CASSVAGYETDTQYF.

The chain recombines TRBV10-3 with TRBJ1-1; 9 bases are shared with TRBD1. Trimming at V came to 6 bases and at J to 5 bases, leaving 4 bases not matched to a gene. The CDR3 has 13 amino acids. Germline-derived CDR1 and CDR2 are ENHRY and SYGVKD. CDR3 DNA: TGTGCCATCAGACAGGGGGCAGGGACTGAAGCTTTCTTT. Protein product: CAIRQGAGTEAFF.

V gene TRBV5-1 combines with J gene TRBJ2-2; the match to TRBD1 covers 9 bases. The junction had 9 bases not matched to a gene; V was cut back by 4 bases and J by 5 bases. Germline CDR1 SGHRS, CDR2 YFSETQ. The CDR3 runs 16 residues. CDR3 region: CASSPRDRERTGELFF. The CDR3 nucleotides read TGCGCCAGCAGCCCGCGGGACAGGGAGAGAACCGGGGAGCTGTTTTTT. Full variable domain (outside the CDR3, taken from reference TRBV5-1 and TRBJ2-2): KAGVTQTPRYLIKTRGQQVTLSCSPISGHRSVSWYQQTPGQGLQFLFEYFSETQRNKGNFPGRFSGRQFSNSRSEMNVSTLELGDSALYLCASSPRDRERTGELFFGEGSRLTVL.

The chain uses TRBV6-6 and TRBJ1-5; D not certain. The germline CDR1 and CDR2 sequences are MNHNY and SVGAGI (reference sequence). V gave up 2 bases and J gave up 6 bases, with 5 bases separating them. This CDR3 has 12 amino acids. CDR3: CASSYPSQPQHF. The CDR3 bases are TGTGCCAGCAGTTACCCATCTCAGCCCCAGCATTTT.

The chain has TRBV4-1 and TRBJ1-1; TRBD1 might be the D (5 bases). Germline CDR1 and CDR2: MGHRA and YSYEKL. The V and J ends lost 1 base and 7 bases respectively, with 16 bases between them. This CDR3 spans 15 amino acids. The CDR3 here is CASSQVVRGRGEAFF. The CDR3 DNA sequence: TGCGCCAGCAGCCAAGTCGTGCGGGGCCGGGGTGAAGCTTTCTTT.

This chain uses TRBV7-2 with TRBJ2-7; D possibly matches TRBD1 or TRBD2 (5 bases each). The V end was cut by 4 bases, the J end by 5 bases, with 21 bases between. This CDR3 comprises 16 residues. Germline assignment: CDR1 SGHTA and CDR2 FQGNSA. Here the CDR3 DNA reads TGTGCCAGCAGCTCAAATGGGGCGCAAGCGGTCCACGAGCAGTACTTC. This codes for CASSSNGAQAVHEQYF.

The chain links TRBV2 to TRBJ2-7, with D possibly being TRBD1 (5 bases). The CDR3 runs to 14 residues. Germline CDR1 is SNHLY and CDR2 is FYNNEI. V was clipped by 4 bases and J by 0 bases, with 10 bases between them. In DNA form, the CDR3 reads TGTGCCAGCAGTGTTCAGGGTAGCTCCTACGAGCAGTACTTC. Translated: CASSVQGSSYEQYF.

The rearrangement links TRBV18 to TRBJ2-7; TRBD1 aligns across 7 bases. Germline values: CDR1 KGHSH, CDR2 LQKENI. Trimming at V came to 5 bases and at J to 3 bases, leaving 7 bases not matched to a gene. This CDR3 has 14 amino acids. In DNA, the CDR3 is TGTGCCAGCTCAACCCGGACAGGTAGCTACGAGCAGTACTTC. Its translation: CASSTRTGSYEQYF.

J is TRBJ1-1 and V is TRBV29-1, with D perhaps TRBD1 (6 bases). Germline V gives CDR1 SQVTM, CDR2 ANQGSEA. The CDR3 is 14 residues long. Trimming left V 7 bases short and J 3 bases short, with 18 bases between. In DNA form, the CDR3 reads TGCAGCGCCACAGGGATTAATAGGGACACTGAAGCTTTCTTT. Its protein is CSATGINRDTEAFF.

V gene TRBV5-1 combines with J gene TRBJ2-5; 8 bases match TRBD1. The V gene end was trimmed by 1 base and the J gene end by 2 bases; junction bases not matched to a gene: 4. The CDR3 consists of 15 residues. CDR1 and CDR2 (germline): SGHRS, YFSETQ. The CDR3 spells CASSLMDRAQETQYF. The CDR3 coding sequence is TGCGCCAGCAGCTTGATGGACAGGGCGCAAGAGACCCAGTACTTC.

The J gene is TRBJ2-3, the V gene TRBV19, with TRBD1 matching 9 bases. Trimming cost V 2 bases and J 4 bases; bases outside gene matches: 10. The CDR3 sequence is 17 residues long. Germline values: CDR1 LNHDA, CDR2 SQIVND (reference sequence). The CDR3 here is CASSIRTTGGTSDTQYF. The CDR3 DNA reads TGTGCCAGTAGTATAAGAACGACAGGGGGAACGTCAGATACGCAGTATTTT.

This rearrangement joins TRBV19 to TRBJ2-2; 9 nucleotides agree with TRBD2. Germline CDR1 is LNHDA and CDR2 is SQIVND (reference sequence). V was pared by 8 bases and J by 5 bases, with 9 bases of the junction left unmatched. The CDR3 covers 15 residues. CDR3 DNA sequence: TGTGCCAGTCTGGGCGGGAGGGGTAGTACCGGGGAGCTGTTTTTT. Translated, it gives CASLGGRGSTGELFF.

CDR3: CASSLVGQGLETQYF. CDR3 nucleotides: TGTGCCAGCAGCTTGGTAGGACAGGGGTTGGAGACCCAGTACTTC. V usage is TRBV5-5 and J usage is TRBJ2-5; 9 bases line up with TRBD1. This CDR3 has 15 residues. Germline V gene sequence: CDR1 SGHKS, CDR2 YYEKEE (reference sequence). V lost 0 bases, J lost 5 bases, and 5 bases stayed unmatched.

This chain uses TRBV29-1 with TRBJ2-4, with D unclear. CDR3 length equals 14 residues. Trimming took 0 bases from V and 2 from J, leaving 8 bases between them. The germline gives CDR1 SQVTM, CDR2 ANQGSEA. CDR3 nucleotide sequence: TGCAGCGTTGAAGACACAGTTCCCAAAAACATTCAGTACTTC. It yields the protein CSVEDTVPKNIQYF.